The T cell receptor beta chain under discussion was sequenced for a study of glioma-infiltrating T cells after dendritic cell vaccination. Findings and limits, study-wide: Patients with more pretreatment TILs had longer time to progression and survival.

About this clone: Antigen: not known.

Time point described: after dendritic cell vaccination, including at tumor progression/relapse. Measured with immunoSEQ multiplex PCR; TCRdb has only the in-frame clones, and not every one. In the table there are 75,000 to 85,000 clones, roughly 84% of which are singletons. The receptor's source is a human donor with glioblastoma. This specimen was blood, taken after dendritic cell vaccination.

CDR3 sequence (DNA): TGCGCCAGCAGCCAAGTTCCTAGCGGACACTCCTACGAGCAGTACTTC. This translates into CASSQVPSGHSYEQYF. The chain has TRBV4-1 and TRBJ2-7, with 7 bases aligning to TRBD2. CDR1 and CDR2 (germline): MGHRA, YSYEKL. Trimming at V came to 1 base and at J to 0 bases, leaving 6 bases not matched to a gene. The CDR3 extends over 16 amino acids.